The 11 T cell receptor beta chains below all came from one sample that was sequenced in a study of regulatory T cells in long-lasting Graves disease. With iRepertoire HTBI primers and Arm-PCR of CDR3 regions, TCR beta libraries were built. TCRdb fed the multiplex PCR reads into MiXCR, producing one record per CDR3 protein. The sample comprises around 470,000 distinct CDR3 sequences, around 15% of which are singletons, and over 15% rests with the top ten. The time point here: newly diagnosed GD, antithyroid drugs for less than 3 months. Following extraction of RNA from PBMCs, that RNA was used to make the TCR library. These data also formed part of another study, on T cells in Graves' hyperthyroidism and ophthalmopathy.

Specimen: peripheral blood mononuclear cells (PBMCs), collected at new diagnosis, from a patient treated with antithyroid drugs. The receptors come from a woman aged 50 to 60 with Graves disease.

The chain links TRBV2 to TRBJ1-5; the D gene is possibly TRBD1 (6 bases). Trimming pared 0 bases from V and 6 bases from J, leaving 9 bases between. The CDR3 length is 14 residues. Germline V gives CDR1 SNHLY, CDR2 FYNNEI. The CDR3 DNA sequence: TGTGCCAGCAGTGAAGCGAGGGGGACTCAGCCCCAGCATTTT. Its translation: CASSEARGTQPQHF.

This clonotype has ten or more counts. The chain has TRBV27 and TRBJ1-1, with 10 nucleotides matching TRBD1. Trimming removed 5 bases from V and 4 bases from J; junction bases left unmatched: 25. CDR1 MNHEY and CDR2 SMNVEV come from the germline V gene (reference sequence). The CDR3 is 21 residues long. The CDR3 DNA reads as TGTGCCAGCAGTGTGTCCGATCCGGGACAGGGGTATTTTGCCCTGGGCACTGAAGCTTTCTTT. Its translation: CASSVSDPGQGYFALGTEAFF.

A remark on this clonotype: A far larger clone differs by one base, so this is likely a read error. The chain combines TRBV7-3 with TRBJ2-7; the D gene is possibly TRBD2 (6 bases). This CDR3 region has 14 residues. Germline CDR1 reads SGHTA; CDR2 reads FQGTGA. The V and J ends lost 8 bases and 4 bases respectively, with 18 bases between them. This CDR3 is CASGEDGGRYEQYF. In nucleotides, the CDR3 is TGTGCCAGCGGTGAAGACGGGGGAAGATACGAGCAGTACTTC.

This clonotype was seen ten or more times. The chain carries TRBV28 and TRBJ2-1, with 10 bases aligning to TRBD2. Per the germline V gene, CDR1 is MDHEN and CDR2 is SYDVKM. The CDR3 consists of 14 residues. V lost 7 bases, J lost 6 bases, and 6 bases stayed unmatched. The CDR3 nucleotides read TGTGCCAGCACAGCGGGAGGGCCAGGCAATGAGCAGTTCTTC. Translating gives CASTAGGPGNEQFF. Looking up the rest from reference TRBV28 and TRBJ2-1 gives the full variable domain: DVKVTQSSRYLVKRTGEKVFLECVQDMDHENMFWYRQDPGLGLRLIYFSYDVKMKEKGDIPEGYSVSREKKERFSLILESASTNQTSMYLCASTAGGPGNEQFFGPGTRLTVL.

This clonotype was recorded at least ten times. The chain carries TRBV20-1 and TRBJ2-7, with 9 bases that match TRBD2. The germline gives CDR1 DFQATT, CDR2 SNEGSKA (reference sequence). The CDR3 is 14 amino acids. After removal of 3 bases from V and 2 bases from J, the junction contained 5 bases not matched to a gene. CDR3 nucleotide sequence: TGCAGTGCTAGTCGTAGCGGGAGAACCTACGAGCAGTACTTC. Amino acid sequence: CSASRSGRTYEQYF.

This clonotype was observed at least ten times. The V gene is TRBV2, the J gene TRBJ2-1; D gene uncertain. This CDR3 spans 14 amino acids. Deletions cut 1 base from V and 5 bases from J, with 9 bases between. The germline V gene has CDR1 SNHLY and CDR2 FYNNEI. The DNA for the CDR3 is TGTGCCAGCAGTGAAGATGTTCGCGACAATGAGCAGTTCTTC. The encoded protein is CASSEDVRDNEQFF.

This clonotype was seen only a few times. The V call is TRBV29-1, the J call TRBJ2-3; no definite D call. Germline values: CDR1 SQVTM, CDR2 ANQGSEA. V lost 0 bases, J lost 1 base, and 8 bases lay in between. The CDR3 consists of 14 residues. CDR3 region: CSVEEGSGTDTQYF. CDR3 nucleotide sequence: TGCAGCGTTGAAGAGGGTTCAGGCACAGATACGCAGTATTTT.

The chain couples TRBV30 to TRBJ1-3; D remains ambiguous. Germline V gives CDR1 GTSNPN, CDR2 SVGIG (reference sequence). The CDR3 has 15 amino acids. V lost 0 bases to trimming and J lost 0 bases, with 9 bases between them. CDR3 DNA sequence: TGTGCCTGGAGTGTACACGGATTCTCTGGAAACACCATATATTTT. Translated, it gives CAWSVHGFSGNTIYF. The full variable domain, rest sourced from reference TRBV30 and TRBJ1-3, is SQTIHQWPATLVQPVGSPLSLECTVEGTSNPNLYWYRQAAGRGLQLLFYSVGIGQISSEVPQNLSASRPQDRQFILSSKKLLLSDSGFYLCAWSVHGFSGNTIYFGEGSWLTVV.

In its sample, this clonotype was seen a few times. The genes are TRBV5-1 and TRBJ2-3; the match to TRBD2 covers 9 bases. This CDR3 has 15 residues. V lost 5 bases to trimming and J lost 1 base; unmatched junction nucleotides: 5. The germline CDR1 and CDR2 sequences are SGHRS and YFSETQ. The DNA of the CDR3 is TGCGCCAGCAGTCACGGACTAGCGCGCACAGATACGCAGTATTTT. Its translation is CASSHGLARTDTQYF.

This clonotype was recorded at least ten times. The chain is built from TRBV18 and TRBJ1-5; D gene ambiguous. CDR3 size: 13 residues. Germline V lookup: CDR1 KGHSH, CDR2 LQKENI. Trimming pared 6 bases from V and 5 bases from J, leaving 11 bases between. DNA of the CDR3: TGTGCCAGCTCTCCGAGAATGGATCAGCCCCAGCATTTT. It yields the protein CASSPRMDQPQHF. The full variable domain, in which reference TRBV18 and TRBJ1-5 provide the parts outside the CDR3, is NAGVMQNPRHLVRRRGQEARLRCSPMKGHSHVYWYRQLPEEGLKFMVYLQKENIIDESGMPKERFSAEFPKEGPSILRIQQVVRGDSAAYFCASSPRMDQPQHFGDGTRLSIL.

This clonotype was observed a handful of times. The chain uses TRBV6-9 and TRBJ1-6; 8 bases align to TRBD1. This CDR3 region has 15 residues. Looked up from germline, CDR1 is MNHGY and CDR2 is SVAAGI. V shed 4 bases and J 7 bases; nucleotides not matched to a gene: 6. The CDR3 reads CASSWPGQENSPLHF. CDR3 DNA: TGTGCCAGCAGTTGGCCGGGACAGGAGAATTCACCCCTCCACTTT.